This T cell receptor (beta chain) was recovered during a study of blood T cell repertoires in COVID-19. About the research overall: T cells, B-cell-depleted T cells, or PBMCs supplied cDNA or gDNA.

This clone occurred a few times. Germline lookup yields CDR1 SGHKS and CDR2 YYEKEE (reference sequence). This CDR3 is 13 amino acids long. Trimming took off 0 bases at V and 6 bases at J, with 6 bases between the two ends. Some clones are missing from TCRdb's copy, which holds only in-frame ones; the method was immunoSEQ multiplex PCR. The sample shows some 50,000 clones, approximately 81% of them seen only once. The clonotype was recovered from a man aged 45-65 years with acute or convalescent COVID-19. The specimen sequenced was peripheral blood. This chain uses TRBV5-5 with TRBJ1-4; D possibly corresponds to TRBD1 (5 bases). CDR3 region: CASSLEGHEKLFF. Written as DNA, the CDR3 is TGTGCCAGCAGCTTGGAGGGGCATGAAAAACTGTTTTTT.